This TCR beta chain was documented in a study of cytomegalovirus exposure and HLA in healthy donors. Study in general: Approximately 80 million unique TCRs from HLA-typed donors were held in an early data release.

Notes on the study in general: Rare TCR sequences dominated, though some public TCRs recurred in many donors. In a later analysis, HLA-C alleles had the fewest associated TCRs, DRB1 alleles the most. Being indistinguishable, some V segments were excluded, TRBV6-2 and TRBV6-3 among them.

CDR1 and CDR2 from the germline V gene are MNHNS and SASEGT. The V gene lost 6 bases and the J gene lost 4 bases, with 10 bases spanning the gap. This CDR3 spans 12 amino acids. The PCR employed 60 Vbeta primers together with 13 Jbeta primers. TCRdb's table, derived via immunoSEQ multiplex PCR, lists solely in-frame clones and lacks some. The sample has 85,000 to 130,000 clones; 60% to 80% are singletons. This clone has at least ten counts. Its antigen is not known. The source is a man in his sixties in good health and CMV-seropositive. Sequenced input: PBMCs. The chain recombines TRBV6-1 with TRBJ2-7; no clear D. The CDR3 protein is CASSATGYEQYF. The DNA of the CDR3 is TGTGCCAGCAGCGCGACTGGGTACGAGCAGTACTTC.